The T cell receptor (beta chain) described here comes from a study of CD8+ T cells in alopecia areata (dated by TCRdb to the late 2010s). Some background on the complete study: Treated patients were enrolled in an open-label pilot trial of oral tofacitinib at 5 to 10 mg twice daily for moderate-to-severe alopecia areata. Tofacitinib was administered for 6 to 18 months, and 6 months of follow-up off drug were then conducted to assess delayed response and recurrence. In treated patients, disease severity was measured using the SALT score, which gives the percentage of scalp surface area affected. In both human patients and the C3H/HeJ mouse model, the study applied high-throughput TCRbeta sequencing to look at T cell clonal expansion in alopecia areata. Scalp tissue and sorted CD4+ and CD8+ peripheral blood T cells from patchy and totalis/universalis alopecia areata patients and from healthy controls were covered by human TCRbeta sequencing. Biopsies were taken from tofacitinib-treated patients at baseline and again at 4 and 24 weeks into treatment, and several of those patients also had a later scalp biopsy. Scalp clonality was compared across normal scalp (n=4), patchy alopecia areata scalp (n=8), and alopecia totalis/universalis scalp (n=8). RNA came from the PAXgene miRNA kit for fixed scalp, the miRNeasy kit for PBMCs, and the RNeasy kit for mouse skin. TCRbeta CDR3 regions were amplified by immunoSEQ multiplex PCR using 35 Vbeta forward and 13 Jbeta reverse primers. Study-wide conclusions, independent of this receptor: Compared with normal scalp, lesional scalp had higher clonality and more expanded CD8+ clones, particularly in alopecia totalis/universalis, a pattern that suggests antigenic drive. Many expanded lesional clones persisted in scalp and blood during tofacitinib treatment, which may partly explain relapse after stopping treatment. Because the treated cohort was small and included a single nonresponder, larger studies are needed to assess links between baseline CD8+ expansion and response. Shared TCR sequences between patients were less evident than in mice, which may be partly attributable to HLA diversity in the patient population. Tofacitinib significantly lowered scalp clonality and the number of expanded CD8+ clones among the top 100 scalp clones. Resident alphabeta T cells in normal human skin are also sequenced, complicating scalp TCR repertoire analysis, unlike mouse skin dominated by gammadelta T cells.

The CDR3 holds 14 amino acids from the cysteine to the phenylalanine. Of the read, only the CDR3 DNA is kept; its 42 bases are in frame from base 1. Sequences MNHEY (CDR1) and SMNVEV (CDR2) are obtained from the germline V gene (reference sequence). V was cut back by 0 bases and J by 2 bases, leaving a gap of 6 bases between them. The sample's treatment or condition, from its label and the paper: oral pan-JAK inhibitor, 5-10 mg twice daily. Peripheral blood and lesional scalp punch biopsies were obtained from patients with alopecia areata. PBMCs were separated by density centrifugation and stained for CD3, CD4 and CD8, after which CD4+ and CD8+ T cells were sorted on a FACSAria. The library came from the immunoSEQ multiplex PCR assay. RNA was extracted from all samples and reverse transcribed into cDNA as template for TCR sequencing. SuperScript III was used to make first-strand cDNA, primed with a 2:1 mix of oligo-dT and random hexamers. Amplification bias was assessed with a synthetic immune receptor repertoire, and residual bias was removed computationally. In the original analysis: After raw reads were preprocessed to remove errors, the CDR3 was defined following IMGT conventions as running from the conserved cysteine to phenylalanine. Clonality was calculated as 1 minus Shannon entropy normalized by log2 of the number of productive unique TCRs. Scalp TCRbeta sequences were cross-referenced with sorted blood CD4 and CD8 repertoires so that the CD4 or CD8 identity of scalp clones could be inferred. Drawn from immuneACCESS, this table holds only the in-frame rearrangements with V and J called that TCRdb kept. Clones are partly lost; checked studies trace under half to an unresolved V gene and leave the rest unexplained. The DNA was the basis for D and trimming; V, J and clone size are from that table. The sample has some 58,000 clones on record, 35% to 55% of them singletons. The ten most abundant clones make up approximately 20% of the sample.

On this clone: Its binding antigen is unknown. No base quality information exists; no much larger clone differs at one position.

This chain joins TRBV27 to TRBJ2-3; too little of a D gene remains to name it. This specimen was CD8+ T cells sorted from blood, taken at approximately week 36, from a patient treated with tofacitinib. The TCR sequence derives from a human donor with alopecia areata. In nucleotides, the sequence is TGTGCCAGCAGTTTATCGAACCCCACAGATACGCAGTATTTT. It is translated as CASSLSNPTDTQYF.